This T cell receptor beta chain was identified in a study of cytomegalovirus exposure and HLA in healthy donors. About the study: It was reported in a later analysis that the roughly 120 validation repertoires used the same platform as the 666 first-cohort repertoires. Notes on the study in general: Researchers catalogued 150 or so TCR beta chains as cytomegalovirus-associated. In vitro assays verified that a few CMV-associated chains recognized CMV antigens specifically.

Separate from the roughly 700-subject first cohort, the 120-subject validation cohort was the one that the donors belonged to. On this clone: Its antigen is currently unknown.

The CDR3 has 16 amino acids. CDR1 and CDR2 from the germline V gene are MNHNS and SASEGT. V lost 3 bases and J lost 0; bases outside the gene matches: 8. Measured with immunoSEQ multiplex PCR; TCRdb has only the in-frame clones, and not every one. The sample includes roughly 56,000 clones, 93% of them seen just once. This TCR derives from a young woman in good health and CMV-seropositive. The chain carries TRBV6-1 and TRBJ2-7; 7 bases line up with TRBD1. The sequencing sample was made of PBMCs. CDR3 residues: CASSEETGKPSYEQYF. In DNA, the CDR3 is TGTGCCAGCAGTGAGGAGACAGGGAAGCCCTCCTACGAGCAGTACTTC.